A selection of T cell receptor beta chains follows, all from one sample in a study of T-cell reconstitution after alpha-beta-depleted transplantation in children. MiXCR, run by TCRdb on the PCR reads, gives a single entry per CDR3 protein. Among around 680,000 distinct CDR3 sequences listed, around 17% were seen once. The specimen was PBMCs from the stem cell graft donor, collected from the stem cell graft. These receptors originate from a human donor who donated a stem cell graft to a child with acute myeloid leukemia. Each CDR3 is given with its conserved first and last residue. D genes are given only for firm matches. Where a row states a size, it is once, few, many or the class of an expanded clone; other rows omit it.

>-|-|TRBV9|TRBJ2-5
TGTGCCAGCAGCGCCGGATTTATAGCGCACTTC
CASSAGFIAHF
>-|many|TRBV29-1|TRBJ2-1
TGCAGCGTTGAAGATCCCCACAAGGTCCCTAACAATGAGCAGTTCTTC
CSVEDPHKVPNNEQFF
>TRBD1|few|TRBV5-6|TRBJ1-1
TGTGCCAGCAGCCACGGACAGGGGAAAGCTTTCTTT
CASSHGQGKAFF
>-|few|TRBV24-1|TRBJ1-5
TGTGCCACCAGTGAAGACAATCAGCCCCAGCATTTT
CATSEDNQPQHF
>-|few|TRBV20-1|TRBJ2-7
TGCAGTGCTAGAGGTCACCGCTACGAGCAGTACTTC
CSARGHRYEQYF
>-|few|TRBV5-1|TRBJ2-7
TGCGCCAGCAGCTGGGCGGCGGCCTACGAGCAGTACTTC
CASSWAAAYEQYF
>TRBD1|many|TRBV29-1|TRBJ2-1
TGCAGCGTTGACGTCCGGGACAGGGGGGACAATGAGCAGTTCTTC
CSVDVRDRGDNEQFF
>-|-|TRBV9|TRBJ2-1
TGTGCCAGCAGCGTAGAACAGGGATACAATGAGCAGTTCTTC
CASSVEQGYNEQFF
>-|-|TRBV25-1|TRBJ1-1
TGTGCCAGCAGTGAATTTTGGGGCCTTGAAGCTTTCTTT
CASSEFWGLEAFF
>TRBD1|-|TRBV5-1|TRBJ1-2
TGCGCCAGCAGCTATACCACAGGGGGCTATGGCTACACCTTC
CASSYTTGGYGYTF
>-|few|TRBV3-1|TRBJ1-1
TGTGCCAGCAGCCAAGACCCTACCATTGAAGCTTTCTTT
CASSQDPTIEAFF
>-|-|TRBV5-1|TRBJ2-3
TGCGCCAGCAGCTTCGGGCAGGGTGGAACAGATACGCAGTATTTT
CASSFGQGGTDTQYF
>-|-|TRBV12-3/TRBV12-4|TRBJ2-2
TGTGCCAGCAGTCCGACGGGAGCTATCGGTACCGGGGAGCTGTTTTTT
CASSPTGAIGTGELFF
>-|-|TRBV7-2|TRBJ2-6
TGTGCCAGCAGCTCCTTATTGCTCTCTGGGGCCAACGTCCTGACTTTC
CASSSLLLSGANVLTF
>-|-|TRBV12-3/TRBV12-4|TRBJ2-2
TGTGCCAGCAGGCCGTCATGGAACACCGGGGAGCTGTTTTTT
CASRPSWNTGELFF
>-|-|TRBV7-9|TRBJ1-1
TGTGCCAGCAGCGTCCGGCCGACTGAAGCTTTCTTT
CASSVRPTEAFF
>-|-|TRBV9|TRBJ2-7
TGTGCCAGCAGCCCGGGGTCGGGGGAGCAGTACTTC
CASSPGSGEQYF
>-|few|TRBV10-3|TRBJ2-1
TGTGCCATCAGGGGAGACAGTAGCTCCTACAATGAGCAGTTCTTC
CAIRGDSSSYNEQFF
>TRBD1|-|TRBV5-1|TRBJ2-5
TGCGCCAGCAGCTATCCCGGGACAGAAGAGACCCAGTACTTC
CASSYPGTEETQYF
>TRBD2|-|TRBV4-3|TRBJ2-1
TGCGCCAGCAGCTGGGGACTCCGCTGGACTAGCGGCAGTAATGAGCAGTTCTTC
CASSWGLRWTSGSNEQFF
>-|once|TRBV28|TRBJ1-5
TGTGCCAGCAGTTTCGGGGATGGTGGGTACCTATATCAGCCCCAGCATTTT
CASSFGDGGYLYQPQHF
>-|many|TRBV20-1|TRBJ2-1
TGCAGTGCTAGGGAAGCGGGCAGGACCAACAATGAGCAGTTCTTC
CSAREAGRTNNEQFF
>-|many|TRBV4-2|TRBJ2-3
TGTGCCAGCAGCAGCAACCCCGGCGCAGATACGCAGTATTTT
CASSSNPGADTQYF
>-|few|TRBV4-2|TRBJ2-2
TGTGCCAGCAGCCAAGAACTGTCCGTTAGCGCCGGGGAGCTGTTTTTT
CASSQELSVSAGELFF
>-|-|TRBV9|TRBJ2-1
TGTGCCAGCAGCGCCCGTTTGAAGGGGGCCTACAATGAGCAGTTCTTC
CASSARLKGAYNEQFF
>-|few|TRBV15|TRBJ1-1
TGTGCCACCAGCAGGGCAGGTATTAACACTGAAGCTTTCTTT
CATSRAGINTEAFF
>-|once|TRBV10-3|TRBJ2-3
TGTGCCATCAGTGAGTTTTTGACTGTGACTTACCTAAGCACAGATACGCAGTATTTT
CAISEFLTVTYLSTDTQYF
>TRBD1|-|TRBV20-1|TRBJ2-1
TGCAGTGCCCGGACAGGGCCCAGCAATGAGCAGTTCTTC
CSARTGPSNEQFF
>TRBD1|few|TRBV7-2|TRBJ2-7
TGTGCCAGCAGCCTCCTGGGACAGGCGGCCTACGAGCAGTACTTC
CASSLLGQAAYEQYF
>TRBD1|many|TRBV20-1|TRBJ2-1
TGCAGTGCGGTTCCCCCGACAGGGAATGAGCAGTTCTTC
CSAVPPTGNEQFF
>-|many|TRBV5-1|TRBJ2-7
TGCGCCAGCTCAACAGGGCCCTACGAGCAGTACTTC
CASSTGPYEQYF
>-|-|TRBV20-1|TRBJ1-1
TGCAGTGTAATCAGTCCCCGGAACACTGAAGCTTTCTTT
CSVISPRNTEAFF
>TRBD1|-|TRBV4-1|TRBJ2-1
TGCGCCAGCAGCCTCCGGGACAGGGATTTTAATGAGCAGTTCTTC
CASSLRDRDFNEQFF
>TRBD1|few|TRBV13|TRBJ1-1
TGTGCCAGCAGCTTGACAGGGGCCATGAACACTGAAGCTTTCTTT
CASSLTGAMNTEAFF
>-|many|TRBV20-1|TRBJ1-1
TGCAGTGCTACAACCGGGACACCCGAAGCTTTCTTT
CSATTGTPEAFF
>-|many|TRBV27|TRBJ1-1
TGTGCCAGCATGGCTGGACAACCTTTGAACACTGAAGCTTTCTTT
CASMAGQPLNTEAFF
>-|-|TRBV5-1|TRBJ1-2
TGCGCCAGCAGCTCGGGGGTAGCGGGGGGCAACTATGGCTACACCTTC
CASSSGVAGGNYGYTF
>TRBD2|-|TRBV4-1|TRBJ2-5
TGCGCCAGCAGCCAGGACGGACTAGGCCACTGGGAGACCCAGTACTTC
CASSQDGLGHWETQYF
>TRBD2|many|TRBV20-1|TRBJ2-3
TGCAGTGCTAGAGGCGGGGGGGCCTTTGAAGATACGCAGTATTTT
CSARGGGAFEDTQYF
>TRBD1|-|TRBV12-3/TRBV12-4|TRBJ2-3
TGTGCCAGCAGTAAACAGGGGGCATGGACAGATACGCAGTATTTT
CASSKQGAWTDTQYF
>-|-|TRBV6-2/TRBV6-3|TRBJ1-2
TGTGCCAGCAGTTGGGATCGCAGGGAAGGAAACTATGGCTACACCTTC
CASSWDRREGNYGYTF
>TRBD2|many|TRBV6-1|TRBJ2-1
TGTGCCAGCAGTCTTAGCGGGGGGGCCTTCAATGAGCAGTTCTTC
CASSLSGGAFNEQFF
>TRBD1|few|TRBV6-6|TRBJ1-5
TGTGCCAGCAGCCGCACTCGACCGGGACAGGGCAATCAGCCCCAGCATTTT
CASSRTRPGQGNQPQHF
>-|few|TRBV5-6|TRBJ2-2
TGTGCCAGCAGCTTCGTGGTTAACACCGGGGAGCTGTTTTTT
CASSFVVNTGELFF
>TRBD1|many|TRBV20-1|TRBJ2-1
TGCAGTGCTACCGAACAGGGGGCCATATTCAATGAGCAGTTCTTC
CSATEQGAIFNEQFF
>-|many|TRBV27|TRBJ1-1
TGTGCCAGCAGTTTCAGGATAGAGGAGAACACTGAAGCTTTCTTT
CASSFRIEENTEAFF
>TRBD2|-|TRBV7-3|TRBJ2-1
TGTGCCAGCAGCCACGGCGGGGGCAATGAGCAGTTCTTC
CASSHGGGNEQFF
>TRBD2|many|TRBV20-1|TRBJ2-5
TGCAGTGCTAGAGGCTGGACTAGCGGGGGATCCCAAGAGACCCAGTACTTC
CSARGWTSGGSQETQYF
>TRBD2|-|TRBV9|TRBJ2-3
TGTGCCAGCAGCGTAGGTCCTAGCGGGGACACAGATACGCAGTATTTT
CASSVGPSGDTDTQYF
>TRBD2|many|TRBV28|TRBJ2-5
TGTGCCAGCAGGTCTAGCGGGCTCGAGACCCAGTACTTC
CASRSSGLETQYF
>-|few|TRBV28|TRBJ2-2
TGTGCCAGCAGTTTGGCAGGGCTGGCGTACACCGGGGAGCTGTTTTTT
CASSLAGLAYTGELFF
>-|few|TRBV7-2|TRBJ2-1
TGTGCCAGCAGCTTAGAGCGCCTCCCCTACAATGAGCAGTTCTTC
CASSLERLPYNEQFF